This paragraph covers one T cell receptor beta chain sequence. What it recognizes is unknown. Each single cDNA molecule received a unique molecular identifier. TCRdb used MiXCR to reprocess the 5' RACE reads, holding one entry per CDR3 protein. The table includes around 78,000 distinct CDR3 sequences, over 13% detected once. The sample belongs to a study of early T cells in non-severe SARS-CoV-2 infection. Whole-study context: It was bulk RNA from unsorted whole blood that was sequenced, and the chains were unpaired.

Study-level findings and limits: In VDJdb matching, anti-spike CD8 responses were favored while private and CD4 specificities went missing.

Germline values: CDR1 LGHDT, CDR2 YNNKEL (reference sequence). Trimming cost V 3 bases and J 3 bases, with 3 bases left between them. CDR3 size: 12 residues. The chain uses TRBV3-1 and TRBJ2-1; no reliable D call. The sequenced material came from whole blood. This receptor was taken from an adult who was a healthcare worker with PCR-confirmed SARS-CoV-2 infection or an uninfected control (not recorded which). This chain's CDR3 is CASSQGYNEQFF. The CDR3 coding sequence is TGTGCCAGCAGCCAGGGCTACAATGAGCAGTTCTTC.